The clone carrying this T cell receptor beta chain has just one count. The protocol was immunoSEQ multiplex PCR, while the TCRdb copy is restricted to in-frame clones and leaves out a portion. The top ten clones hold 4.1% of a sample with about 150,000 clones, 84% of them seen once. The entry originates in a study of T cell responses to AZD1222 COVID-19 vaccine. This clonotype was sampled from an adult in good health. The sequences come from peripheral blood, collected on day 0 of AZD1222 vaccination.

CDR3 nucleotide sequence: TGTGCCAGCAGCCCGGGGGGGGCGACCGGGGAGCTGTTTTTT. It is translated as CASSPGGATGELFF. The chain links TRBV5-4 to TRBJ2-2; 8 nucleotides align to TRBD2. The V gene end was trimmed by 4 bases and the J gene end by 5 bases; junction bases not matched to a gene: 4. CDR3 size: 14 residues. The germline gives CDR1 SGHNT, CDR2 YYREEE (reference sequence).